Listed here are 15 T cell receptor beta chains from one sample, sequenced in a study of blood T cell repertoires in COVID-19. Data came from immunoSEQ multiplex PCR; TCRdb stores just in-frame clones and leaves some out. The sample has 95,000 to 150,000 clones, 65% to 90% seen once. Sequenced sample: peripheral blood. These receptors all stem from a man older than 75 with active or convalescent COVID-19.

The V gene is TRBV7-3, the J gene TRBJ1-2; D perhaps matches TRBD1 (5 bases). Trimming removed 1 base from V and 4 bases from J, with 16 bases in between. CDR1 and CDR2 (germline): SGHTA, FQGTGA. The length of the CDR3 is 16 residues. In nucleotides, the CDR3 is TGTGCCAGCAGCTTAATCATGGAGGGGTACCGCTATGGCTACACCTTC. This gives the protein CASSLIMEGYRYGYTF.

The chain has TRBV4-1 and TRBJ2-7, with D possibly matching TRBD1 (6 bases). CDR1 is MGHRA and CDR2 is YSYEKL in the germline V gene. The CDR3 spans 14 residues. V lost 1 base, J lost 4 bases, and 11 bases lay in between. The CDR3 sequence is CASSQVGGRYEQYF. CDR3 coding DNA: TGCGCCAGCAGCCAAGTAGGGGGTAGGTACGAGCAGTACTTC.

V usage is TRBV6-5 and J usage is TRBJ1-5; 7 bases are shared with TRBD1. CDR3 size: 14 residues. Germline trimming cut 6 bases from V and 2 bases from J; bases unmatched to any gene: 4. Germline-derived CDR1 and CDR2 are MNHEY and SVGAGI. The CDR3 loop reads CASSQGVGNQPQHF. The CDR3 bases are TGTGCCAGCAGCCAGGGGGTCGGCAATCAGCCCCAGCATTTT.

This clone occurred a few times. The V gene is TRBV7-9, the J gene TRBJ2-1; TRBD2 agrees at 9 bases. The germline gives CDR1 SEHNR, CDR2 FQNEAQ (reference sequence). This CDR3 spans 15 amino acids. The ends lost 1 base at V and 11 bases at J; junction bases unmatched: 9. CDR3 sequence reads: CASSLEIAGGRKQFF. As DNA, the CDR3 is TGTGCCAGCAGCTTAGAGATTGCGGGGGGGCGTAAGCAGTTCTTC.

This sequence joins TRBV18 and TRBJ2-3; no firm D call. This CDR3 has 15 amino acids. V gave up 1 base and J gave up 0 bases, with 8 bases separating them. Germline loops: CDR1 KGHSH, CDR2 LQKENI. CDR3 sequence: CASSPRLPSTDTQYF. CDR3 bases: TGTGCCAGCTCACCACGGCTGCCTAGCACAGATACGCAGTATTTT. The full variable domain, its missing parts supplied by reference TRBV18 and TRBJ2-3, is NAGVMQNPRHLVRRRGQEARLRCSPMKGHSHVYWYRQLPEEGLKFMVYLQKENIIDESGMPKERFSAEFPKEGPSILRIQQVVRGDSAAYFCASSPRLPSTDTQYFGPGTRLTVL.

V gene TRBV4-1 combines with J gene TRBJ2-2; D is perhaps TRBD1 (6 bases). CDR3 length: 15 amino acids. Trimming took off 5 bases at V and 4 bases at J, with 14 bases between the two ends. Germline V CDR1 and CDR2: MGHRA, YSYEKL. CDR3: CASSFRGPFTGELFF. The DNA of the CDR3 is TGCGCCAGCAGCTTCAGGGGACCCTTCACCGGGGAGCTGTTTTTT.

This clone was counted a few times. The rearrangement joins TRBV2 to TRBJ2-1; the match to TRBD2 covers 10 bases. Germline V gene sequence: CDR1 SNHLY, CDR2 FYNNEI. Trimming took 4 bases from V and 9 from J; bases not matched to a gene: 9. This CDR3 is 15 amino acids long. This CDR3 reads CASSASGGGLIEQFF. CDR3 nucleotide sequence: TGTGCCAGCAGTGCTAGCGGGGGCGGGTTGATTGAGCAGTTCTTC.

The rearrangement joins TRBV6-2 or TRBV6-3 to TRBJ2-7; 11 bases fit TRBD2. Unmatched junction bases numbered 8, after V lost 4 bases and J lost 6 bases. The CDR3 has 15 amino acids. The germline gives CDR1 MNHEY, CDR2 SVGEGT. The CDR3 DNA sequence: TGTGCCAGCAGTTGGCTAGCGGGAGGCTCGGGCGAGCAGTACTTC. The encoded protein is CASSWLAGGSGEQYF.

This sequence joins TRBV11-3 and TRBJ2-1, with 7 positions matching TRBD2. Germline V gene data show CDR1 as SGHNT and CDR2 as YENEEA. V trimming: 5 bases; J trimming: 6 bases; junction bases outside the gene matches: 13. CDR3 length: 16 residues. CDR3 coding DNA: TGTGCCAGCAGCCTAATGTTTAGCGGGTCAATCAATGAGCAGTTCTTC. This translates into CASSLMFSGSINEQFF.

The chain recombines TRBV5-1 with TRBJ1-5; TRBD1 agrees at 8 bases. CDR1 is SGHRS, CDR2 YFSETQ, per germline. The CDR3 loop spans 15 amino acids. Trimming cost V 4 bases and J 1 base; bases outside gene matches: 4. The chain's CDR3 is CASSVDRASNQPQHF. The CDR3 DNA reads TGCGCCAGCAGCGTGGACAGGGCAAGCAATCAGCCCCAGCATTTT.

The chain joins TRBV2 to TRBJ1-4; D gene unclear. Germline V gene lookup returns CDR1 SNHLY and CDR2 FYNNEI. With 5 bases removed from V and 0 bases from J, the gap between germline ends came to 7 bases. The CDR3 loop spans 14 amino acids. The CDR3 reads CASSSQATNEKLFF. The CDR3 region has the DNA TGTGCCAGCAGTTCGCAGGCAACTAATGAAAAACTGTTTTTT. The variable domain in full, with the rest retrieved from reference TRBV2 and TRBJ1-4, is EPEVTQTPSHQVTQMGQEVILRCVPISNHLYFYWYRQILGQKVEFLVSFYNNEISEKSEIFDDQFSVERPDGSNFTLKIRSTKLEDSAMYFCASSSQATNEKLFFGSGTQLSVL.

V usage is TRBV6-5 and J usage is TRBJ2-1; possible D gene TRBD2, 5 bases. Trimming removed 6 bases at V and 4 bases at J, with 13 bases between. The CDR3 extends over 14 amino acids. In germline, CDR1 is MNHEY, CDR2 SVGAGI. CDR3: CASSQAPGYNEQFF. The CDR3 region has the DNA TGTGCCAGCAGCCAAGCCCCGGGGTACAATGAGCAGTTCTTC.

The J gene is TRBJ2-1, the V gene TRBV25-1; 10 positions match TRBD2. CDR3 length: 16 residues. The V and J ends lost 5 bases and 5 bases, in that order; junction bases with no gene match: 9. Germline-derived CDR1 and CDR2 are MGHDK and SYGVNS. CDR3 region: CASSSRSGRFNNEQFF. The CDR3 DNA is TGTGCCAGCAGTTCCCGTAGCGGGAGGTTTAACAATGAGCAGTTCTTC.

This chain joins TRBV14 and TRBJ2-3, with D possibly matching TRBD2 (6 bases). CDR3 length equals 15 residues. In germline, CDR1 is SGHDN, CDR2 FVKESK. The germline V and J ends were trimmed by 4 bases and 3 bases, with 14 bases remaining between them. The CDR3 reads CASSPGLLRTDTQYF. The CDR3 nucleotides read TGTGCCAGCAGCCCGGGACTTCTAAGGACAGATACGCAGTATTTT.

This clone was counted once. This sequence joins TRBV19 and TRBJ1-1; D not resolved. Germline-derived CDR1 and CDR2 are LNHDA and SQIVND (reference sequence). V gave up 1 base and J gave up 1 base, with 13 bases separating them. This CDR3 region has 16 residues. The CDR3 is CASSIGGSRGNTEAFF. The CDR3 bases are TGTGCCAGTAGTATAGGAGGGTCCCGAGGGAACACTGAAGCTTTCTTT.